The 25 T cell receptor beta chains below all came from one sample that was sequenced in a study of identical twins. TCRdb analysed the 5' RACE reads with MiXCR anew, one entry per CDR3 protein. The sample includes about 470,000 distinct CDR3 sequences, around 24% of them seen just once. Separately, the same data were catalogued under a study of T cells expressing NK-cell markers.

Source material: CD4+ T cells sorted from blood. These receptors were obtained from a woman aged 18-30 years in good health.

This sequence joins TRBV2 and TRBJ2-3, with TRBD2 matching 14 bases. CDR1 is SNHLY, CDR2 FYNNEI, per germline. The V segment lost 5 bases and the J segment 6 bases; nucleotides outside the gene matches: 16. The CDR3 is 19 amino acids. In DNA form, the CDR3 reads TGTGCCAGCAGTTTAAGGGCCTTCCGGACTAGCGGGGGGACTGATACGCAGTATTTT. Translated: CASSLRAFRTSGGTDTQYF.

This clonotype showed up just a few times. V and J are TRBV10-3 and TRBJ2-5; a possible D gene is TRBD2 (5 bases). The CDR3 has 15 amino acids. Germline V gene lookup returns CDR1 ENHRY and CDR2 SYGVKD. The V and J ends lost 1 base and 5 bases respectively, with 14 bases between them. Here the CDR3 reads CAISEWAAEGETQYF. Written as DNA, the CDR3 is TGTGCCATCAGTGAGTGGGCAGCCGAGGGTGAGACCCAGTACTTC.

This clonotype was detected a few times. The DNA for the CDR3 is TGCGCCAGCACCACAGGACAGGGGATTGGGTCCTACAATGAGCAGTTCTTC. Its translation: CASTTGQGIGSYNEQFF. This chain connects TRBV5-1 to TRBJ2-1; 9 bases map to TRBD1. The CDR3 contains 17 residues. Germline V gives CDR1 SGHRS, CDR2 YFSETQ. V lost 6 bases, J lost 1 base, and 11 bases stayed unmatched.

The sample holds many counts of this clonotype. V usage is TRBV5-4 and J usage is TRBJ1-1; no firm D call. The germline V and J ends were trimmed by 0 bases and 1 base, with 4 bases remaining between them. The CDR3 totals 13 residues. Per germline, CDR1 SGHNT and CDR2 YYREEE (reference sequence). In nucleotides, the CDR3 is TGTGCCAGCAGCTTGGAGCCGAACACTGAAGCTTTCTTT. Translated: CASSLEPNTEAFF.

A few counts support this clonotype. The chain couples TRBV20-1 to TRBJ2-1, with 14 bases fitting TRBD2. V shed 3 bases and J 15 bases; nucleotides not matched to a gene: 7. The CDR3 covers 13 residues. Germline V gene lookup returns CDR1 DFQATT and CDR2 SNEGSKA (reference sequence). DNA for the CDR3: TGCAGTGCTAGTGAGACTAGCGGGAGGGCGACGTTCTTC. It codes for CSASETSGRATFF.

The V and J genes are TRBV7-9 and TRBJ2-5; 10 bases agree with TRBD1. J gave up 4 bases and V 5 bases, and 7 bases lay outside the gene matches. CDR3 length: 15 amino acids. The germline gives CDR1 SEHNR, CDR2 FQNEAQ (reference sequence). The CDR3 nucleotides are TGTGCCAGCAGCCCTACCGGGACAGGGGTAGAGACCCAGTACTTC. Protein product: CASSPTGTGVETQYF.

The CDR3 nucleotides are TGTGCCAGCAGTTTCCCCCTAGCGGGCTACACAGATACGCAGTATTTT. This codes for CASSFPLAGYTDTQYF. J is TRBJ2-3 and V is TRBV28, with 8 positions matching TRBD2. This CDR3 has 16 residues. The germline CDR1 and CDR2 sequences are MDHEN and SYDVKM. V was clipped by 3 bases and J by 2 bases; unmatched bases: 7.

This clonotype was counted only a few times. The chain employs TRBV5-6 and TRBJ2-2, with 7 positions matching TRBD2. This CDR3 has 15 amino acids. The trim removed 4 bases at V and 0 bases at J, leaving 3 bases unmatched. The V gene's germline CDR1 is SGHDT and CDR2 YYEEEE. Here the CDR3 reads CASSRGGSNTGELFF. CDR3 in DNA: TGTGCCAGCAGCCGCGGGGGTTCGAACACCGGGGAGCTGTTTTTT.

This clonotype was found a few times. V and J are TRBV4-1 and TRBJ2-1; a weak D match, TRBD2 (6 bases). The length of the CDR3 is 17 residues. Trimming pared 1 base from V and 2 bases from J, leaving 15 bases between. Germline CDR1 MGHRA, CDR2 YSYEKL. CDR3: CASSQVGGGRPYNEQFF. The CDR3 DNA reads TGCGCCAGCAGCCAAGTAGGTGGGGGGAGGCCCTACAATGAGCAGTTCTTC.

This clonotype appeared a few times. The DNA for the CDR3 is TGTGCCAGCAGCGTAGCCAAAAACATTCAGTACTTC. This sequence encodes CASSVAKNIQYF. V is TRBV3-1 and J is TRBJ2-4, with unresolved D. This CDR3 comprises 12 residues. The V end was cut by 5 bases, the J end by 0 bases, with 2 bases between. Per germline, CDR1 LGHDT and CDR2 YNNKEL (reference sequence).

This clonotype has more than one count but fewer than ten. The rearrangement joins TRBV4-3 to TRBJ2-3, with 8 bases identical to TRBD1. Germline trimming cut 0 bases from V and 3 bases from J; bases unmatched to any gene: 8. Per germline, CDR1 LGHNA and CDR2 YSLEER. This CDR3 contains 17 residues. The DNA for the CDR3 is TGCGCCAGCAGCCAAGATTGGCGGCAGGGGGCTACAGATACGCAGTATTTT. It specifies CASSQDWRQGATDTQYF.

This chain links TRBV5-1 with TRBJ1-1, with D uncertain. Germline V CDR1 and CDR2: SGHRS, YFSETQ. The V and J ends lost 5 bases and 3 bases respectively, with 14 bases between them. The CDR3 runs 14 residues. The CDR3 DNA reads TGCGCCAGCAGTAAAGGGTGGGGAGACACTGAAGCTTTCTTT. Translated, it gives CASSKGWGDTEAFF.

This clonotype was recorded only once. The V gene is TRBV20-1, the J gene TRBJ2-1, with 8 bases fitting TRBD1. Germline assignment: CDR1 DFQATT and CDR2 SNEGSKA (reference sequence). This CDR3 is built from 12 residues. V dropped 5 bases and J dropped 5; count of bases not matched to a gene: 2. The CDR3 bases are TGCAGTGCTCGGGACAGGAACAATGAGCAGTTCTTC. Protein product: CSARDRNNEQFF.

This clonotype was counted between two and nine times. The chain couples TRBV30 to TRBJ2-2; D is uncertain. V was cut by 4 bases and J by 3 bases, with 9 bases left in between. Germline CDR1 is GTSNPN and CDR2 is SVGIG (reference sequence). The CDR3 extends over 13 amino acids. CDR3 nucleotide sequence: TGTGCCTGGAAAAGGGCTTACACCGGGGAGCTGTTTTTT. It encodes CAWKRAYTGELFF.

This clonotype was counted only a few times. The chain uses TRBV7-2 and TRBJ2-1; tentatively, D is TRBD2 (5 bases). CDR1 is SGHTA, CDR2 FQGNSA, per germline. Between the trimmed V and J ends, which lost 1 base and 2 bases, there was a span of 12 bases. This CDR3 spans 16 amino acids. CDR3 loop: CASSLEWTEPYNEQFF. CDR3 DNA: TGTGCCAGCAGCTTAGAATGGACTGAACCCTACAATGAGCAGTTCTTC.

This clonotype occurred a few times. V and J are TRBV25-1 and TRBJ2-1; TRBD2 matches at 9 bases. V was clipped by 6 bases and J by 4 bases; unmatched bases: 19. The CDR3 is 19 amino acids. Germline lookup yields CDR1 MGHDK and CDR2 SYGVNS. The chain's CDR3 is CASSSLLATGTSRYNEQFF. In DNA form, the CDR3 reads TGTGCCAGCAGCTCCCTTCTTGCTACCGGGACTAGCCGTTACAATGAGCAGTTCTTC.

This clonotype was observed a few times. This CDR3 is CSARRRVYEQYF. The CDR3 nucleotides read TGCAGTGCTAGACGAAGGGTCTACGAGCAGTACTTC. The rearrangement uses TRBV20-1 and TRBJ2-7; no reliable D call. Germline assignment: CDR1 DFQATT and CDR2 SNEGSKA (reference sequence). The CDR3 has 12 amino acids. The V and J ends lost 2 bases and 3 bases respectively, with 8 bases between them.

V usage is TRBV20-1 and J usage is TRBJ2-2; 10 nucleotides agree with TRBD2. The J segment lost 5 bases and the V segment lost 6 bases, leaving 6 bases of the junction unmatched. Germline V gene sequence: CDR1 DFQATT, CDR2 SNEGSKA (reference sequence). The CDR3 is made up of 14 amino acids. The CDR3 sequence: CSALAGGSTGELFF. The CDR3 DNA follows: TGCAGTGCGTTAGCGGGGGGCTCAACCGGGGAGCTGTTTTTT.

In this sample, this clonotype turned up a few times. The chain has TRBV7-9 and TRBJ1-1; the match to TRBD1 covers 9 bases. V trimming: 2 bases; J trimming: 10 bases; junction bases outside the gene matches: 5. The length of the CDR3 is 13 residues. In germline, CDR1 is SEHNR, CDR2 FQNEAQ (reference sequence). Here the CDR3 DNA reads TGTGCCAGCAGCTTACCGCCGGGACAGGGAGCTTTCTTT. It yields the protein CASSLPPGQGAFF.

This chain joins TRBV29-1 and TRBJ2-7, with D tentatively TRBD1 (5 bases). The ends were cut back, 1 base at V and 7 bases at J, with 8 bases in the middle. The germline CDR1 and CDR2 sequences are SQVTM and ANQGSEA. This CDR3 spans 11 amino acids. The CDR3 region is CSVEGGWEQYF. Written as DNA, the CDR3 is TGCAGCGTTGAAGGGGGCTGGGAGCAGTACTTC.

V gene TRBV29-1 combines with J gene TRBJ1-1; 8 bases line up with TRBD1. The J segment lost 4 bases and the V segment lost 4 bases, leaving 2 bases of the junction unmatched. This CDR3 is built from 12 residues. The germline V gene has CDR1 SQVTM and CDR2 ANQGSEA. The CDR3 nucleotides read TGCAGCGTTGGACAGGGGACCACTGAAGCTTTCTTT. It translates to CSVGQGTTEAFF.

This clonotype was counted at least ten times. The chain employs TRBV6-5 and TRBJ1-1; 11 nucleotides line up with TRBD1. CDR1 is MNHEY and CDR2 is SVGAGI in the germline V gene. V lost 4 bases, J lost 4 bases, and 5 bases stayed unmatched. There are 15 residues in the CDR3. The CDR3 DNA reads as TGTGCCAGCAGTTCCGGACAGGGGGCGGTCACTGAAGCTTTCTTT. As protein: CASSSGQGAVTEAFF.

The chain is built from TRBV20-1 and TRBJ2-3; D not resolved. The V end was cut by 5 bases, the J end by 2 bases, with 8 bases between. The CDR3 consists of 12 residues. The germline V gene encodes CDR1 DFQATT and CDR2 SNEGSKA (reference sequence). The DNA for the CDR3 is TGCAGTGCTTGCCGTTTCACAGATACGCAGTATTTT. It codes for CSACRFTDTQYF.

This CDR3 is CASSFTTGDEQYF. In DNA, the CDR3 is TGTGCCAGCAGTTTTACGACAGGGGACGAGCAGTACTTC. J is TRBJ2-7 and V is TRBV12-3 or TRBV12-4; 8 bases are shared with TRBD1. Losses at the gene ends were 3 bases for V and 5 bases for J; bases not matched to a gene: 3. CDR3 length equals 13 residues.

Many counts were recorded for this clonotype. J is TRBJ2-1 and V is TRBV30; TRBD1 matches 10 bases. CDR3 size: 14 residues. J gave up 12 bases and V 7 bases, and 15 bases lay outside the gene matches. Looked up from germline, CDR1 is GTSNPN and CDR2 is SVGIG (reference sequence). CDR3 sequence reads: CASHQGQGFGAQFF. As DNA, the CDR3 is TGTGCCTCCCACCAGGGACAGGGGTTTGGTGCGCAGTTCTTC. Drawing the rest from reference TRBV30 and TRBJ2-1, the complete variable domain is SQTIHQWPATLVQPVGSPLSLECTVEGTSNPNLYWYRQAAGRGLQLLFYSVGIGQISSEVPQNLSASRPQDRQFILSSKKLLLSDSGFYLCASHQGQGFGAQFFGPGTRLTVL.